The rows below give T cell receptor beta chains drawn from one sample of a study of T cell responses to AZD1222 COVID-19 vaccine. The method was immunoSEQ multiplex PCR; TCRdb's version includes in-frame clones alone and lacks a portion of them. The sample has 120,000 to 150,000 clones; 85% to 90% are singletons. The sequencing used peripheral blood, collected 28 days after the second AZD1222 dose. The receptors stem from an adult who received the AZD1222 COVID-19 vaccine. Both conserved end residues are part of each CDR3. The D gene is left open where the match is weak. Clone size, where shown, is once, few, many, or a class for clones that have expanded.

v_gene: TRBV20-1
d_gene: TRBD1
j_gene: TRBJ1-4
abundance: NA
CDR3nt: TGCAGTGCTAGTGGACAGGGGGCCGGTGAAAAACTGTTTTTT
CDR3aa: CSASGQGAGEKLFF

v_gene: TRBV19
d_gene: NA
j_gene: TRBJ1-3
abundance: NA
CDR3nt: TGTGCCAGCACGACCGGGTCTGGAAACACCATATATTTT
CDR3aa: CASTTGSGNTIYF

v_gene: TRBV14
d_gene: TRBD1
j_gene: TRBJ1-4
abundance: NA
CDR3nt: TGTGCCAGCAGCCTAGGGGACAGGGCTCGCGAAAAACTGTTTTTT
CDR3aa: CASSLGDRAREKLFF

v_gene: TRBV10-3
d_gene: TRBD1
j_gene: TRBJ1-5
abundance: NA
CDR3nt: TGTGCCATCAGTCGAGGACAGGGGGATCAGCCCCAGCATTTT
CDR3aa: CAISRGQGDQPQHF

v_gene: TRBV2
d_gene: TRBD1
j_gene: TRBJ2-1
abundance: NA
CDR3nt: TGTGCCAGCCTAACAGAACAGGGGGCGCCTAGCAATGAGCAGTTCTTC
CDR3aa: CASLTEQGAPSNEQFF

v_gene: TRBV28
d_gene: TRBD2
j_gene: TRBJ2-7
abundance: many
CDR3nt: TGTGCCAGCAGTTTACCTCTTGGACTAGCGTACTCCTACGAGCAGTACTTC
CDR3aa: CASSLPLGLAYSYEQYF

v_gene: TRBV2
d_gene: TRBD1
j_gene: TRBJ1-5
abundance: NA
CDR3nt: TGTGCCAGCAGGCAGGGGGCTAAAGTTATGAGCAATCAGCCCCAGCATTTT
CDR3aa: CASRQGAKVMSNQPQHF

v_gene: TRBV9
d_gene: NA
j_gene: TRBJ2-2
abundance: NA
CDR3nt: TGTGCCAGCAGCGTACAAGTCCACTCAGGGTTCGGGTCAACCGGGGAGCTGTTTTTT
CDR3aa: CASSVQVHSGFGSTGELFF

v_gene: TRBV5-1
d_gene: NA
j_gene: TRBJ2-7
abundance: NA
CDR3nt: TGCGCCAGCAGCTTGGCTTCGTGGAGTGCCTACGAGCAGTACTTC
CDR3aa: CASSLASWSAYEQYF

v_gene: TRBV6-2/TRBV6-3
d_gene: TRBD1
j_gene: TRBJ1-5
abundance: NA
CDR3nt: TGTGCCAGCAGTTACCTTACCACTCCGGGACAGGGCTCCAATCAGCCCCAGCATTTT
CDR3aa: CASSYLTTPGQGSNQPQHF

v_gene: TRBV3-1/TRBV3-2
d_gene: TRBD1
j_gene: TRBJ1-1
abundance: NA
CDR3nt: TGTGCCAGCAGCCCAGAGGGGGCGGGGATGAACACTGAAGCTTTCTTT
CDR3aa: CASSPEGAGMNTEAFF

v_gene: TRBV5-6
d_gene: NA
j_gene: TRBJ2-3
abundance: NA
CDR3nt: TGTGCCAGCAGCTACCCGGACCCCACAGATACGCAGTATTTT
CDR3aa: CASSYPDPTDTQYF

v_gene: TRBV18
d_gene: NA
j_gene: TRBJ1-6
abundance: NA
CDR3nt: TGTGCCAGCTCACCACCCGGGGGCACGGGTTCACCCCTCCACTTT
CDR3aa: CASSPPGGTGSPLHF

v_gene: TRBV29-1
d_gene: NA
j_gene: TRBJ2-1
abundance: NA
CDR3nt: TGCAGCGTTGAATCCCCCCAGCGGGCCTCCTACAATGAGCAGTTCTTC
CDR3aa: CSVESPQRASYNEQFF

v_gene: TRBV15
d_gene: NA
j_gene: TRBJ2-7
abundance: NA
CDR3nt: TGTGCCACCAGCAGAGATTCCCTGAGCTCCTACGAGCAGTACTTC
CDR3aa: CATSRDSLSSYEQYF

v_gene: TRBV24-1
d_gene: NA
j_gene: TRBJ2-6
abundance: NA
CDR3nt: TGTGCCACCAGTGAAGGGGCCGGGGCCAACGTCCTGACTTTC
CDR3aa: CATSEGAGANVLTF

v_gene: TRBV30
d_gene: TRBD1
j_gene: TRBJ1-4
abundance: NA
CDR3nt: TGTGCCTGGAGACCCATCCGGGACAGGGTAACCGAAAAACTGTTTTTT
CDR3aa: CAWRPIRDRVTEKLFF

v_gene: TRBV9
d_gene: TRBD2
j_gene: TRBJ2-7
abundance: few
CDR3nt: TGTGCCAGCAGCCTTGGCGGGAGGTCCTACGAGCAGTACTTC
CDR3aa: CASSLGGRSYEQYF

v_gene: TRBV28
d_gene: TRBD1
j_gene: TRBJ1-2
abundance: NA
CDR3nt: TGTGCCAGCAGTGGGACAGAATATGGCTACACCTTC
CDR3aa: CASSGTEYGYTF

v_gene: TRBV21-1
d_gene: NA
j_gene: TRBJ1-6
abundance: NA
CDR3nt: TGTGCCAGCAGCAAGGAGCCGAGGGGGGGACAGGCGGCGAATTCACCCCTCCACTTT
CDR3aa: CASSKEPRGGQAANSPLHF

v_gene: TRBV29-1
d_gene: TRBD1
j_gene: TRBJ2-7
abundance: NA
CDR3nt: TGCAGCGTTGATGGAGGGACAGGGCTTCACGAGCAGTACTTC
CDR3aa: CSVDGGTGLHEQYF

v_gene: TRBV28
d_gene: NA
j_gene: TRBJ2-7
abundance: once
CDR3nt: TGTGCCAGCAGTCAGGACAGTTACAGCGACGAGCAGTACTTC
CDR3aa: CASSQDSYSDEQYF

v_gene: TRBV7-8
d_gene: NA
j_gene: TRBJ2-5
abundance: NA
CDR3nt: TGTGCCAGCAGCTTAGGGGGCACCCAAGAGACCCAGTACTTC
CDR3aa: CASSLGGTQETQYF

v_gene: TRBV29-1
d_gene: NA
j_gene: TRBJ1-1
abundance: NA
CDR3nt: TGCAGCGTCGCCGGGCCCATGAACACTGAAGCTTTCTTT
CDR3aa: CSVAGPMNTEAFF

v_gene: TRBV11-3
d_gene: NA
j_gene: TRBJ2-2
abundance: NA
CDR3nt: TGTGCCAGCAGCTTATCCTCCGGAGACATTAGCACCGGGGAGCTGTTTTTT
CDR3aa: CASSLSSGDISTGELFF

v_gene: TRBV7-9
d_gene: TRBD2
j_gene: TRBJ2-1
abundance: NA
CDR3nt: TGTGCCAGCAGTCCCTTGGGCGGGGGGGCGTCAAATGAGCAGTTCTTC
CDR3aa: CASSPLGGGASNEQFF

v_gene: TRBV6-5
d_gene: TRBD1
j_gene: TRBJ1-2
abundance: NA
CDR3nt: TGTGCCAGCAGAAAAGACAGGGGACTAGACTATGGCTACACCTTC
CDR3aa: CASRKDRGLDYGYTF

v_gene: TRBV6-5
d_gene: NA
j_gene: TRBJ2-7
abundance: NA
CDR3nt: TGTGCCAGCAGTCGAGCGGAGAGCTCCTACGAGCAGTACTTC
CDR3aa: CASSRAESSYEQYF

v_gene: TRBV12-3/TRBV12-4
d_gene: NA
j_gene: TRBJ2-6
abundance: NA
CDR3nt: TGTGCCAGCAGGGACTCTGGGGCCAACGTCCTGACTTTC
CDR3aa: CASRDSGANVLTF

v_gene: TRBV7-2
d_gene: TRBD2
j_gene: TRBJ2-7
abundance: NA
CDR3nt: TGTGCCAGCAGCGCTAGCGGGAGGAAATCCTACGAGCAGTACTTC
CDR3aa: CASSASGRKSYEQYF

v_gene: TRBV10-3
d_gene: NA
j_gene: TRBJ1-5
abundance: NA
CDR3nt: TGTGCCATCAGTGACGGTCAATTCAGCAATCAGCCCCAGCATTTT
CDR3aa: CAISDGQFSNQPQHF

v_gene: TRBV6-5
d_gene: NA
j_gene: TRBJ2-1
abundance: NA
CDR3nt: TGTGCCAGCAGACTAGGCAATGAGCAGTTCTTC
CDR3aa: CASRLGNEQFF

v_gene: TRBV4-1
d_gene: TRBD1
j_gene: TRBJ2-1
abundance: NA
CDR3nt: TGCGCCAGCAGCCATACCGGGACAGGGTCACACAATGAGCAGTTCTTC
CDR3aa: CASSHTGTGSHNEQFF

v_gene: TRBV4-1
d_gene: TRBD1
j_gene: TRBJ2-4
abundance: once
CDR3nt: TGCGCCAGCAGCCAACAGGGGGCGGCCAAAAACATTCAGTACTTC
CDR3aa: CASSQQGAAKNIQYF

v_gene: TRBV14
d_gene: TRBD2
j_gene: TRBJ2-3
abundance: NA
CDR3nt: TGTGCCAGCAGCCAAATAGCGGGGGGGCCTATAAATACGCAGTATTTT
CDR3aa: CASSQIAGGPINTQYF

v_gene: TRBV10-3
d_gene: NA
j_gene: TRBJ1-4
abundance: NA
CDR3nt: TGTGCCATCAGGGCCGGGACCGAAAATGAAAAACTGTTTTTT
CDR3aa: CAIRAGTENEKLFF

v_gene: TRBV9
d_gene: TRBD2
j_gene: TRBJ2-3
abundance: few
CDR3nt: TGTGCCAGCAGCGTAGGCGGGAGCGAGGATACGCAGTATTTT
CDR3aa: CASSVGGSEDTQYF

v_gene: TRBV15
d_gene: TRBD1
j_gene: TRBJ2-5
abundance: NA
CDR3nt: TGTGCCACCAGCAGAGATGGGACAGAAGAGACCCAGTACTTC
CDR3aa: CATSRDGTEETQYF

v_gene: TRBV28
d_gene: NA
j_gene: TRBJ1-4
abundance: NA
CDR3nt: TGTGCCAGCAAGGAAGGGCTCGGAAAACTGTTTTTT
CDR3aa: CASKEGLGKLFF

v_gene: TRBV2
d_gene: NA
j_gene: TRBJ2-3
abundance: NA
CDR3nt: TGTGCCAGCAGTGAACAGCTCGAGGGCGCAGATACGCAGTATTTT
CDR3aa: CASSEQLEGADTQYF

v_gene: TRBV28
d_gene: NA
j_gene: TRBJ1-5
abundance: NA
CDR3nt: TGTGCCAGCAGTTTGGCGGGGTCGTTTAGGACCCAGCATTTT
CDR3aa: CASSLAGSFRTQHF

v_gene: TRBV28
d_gene: TRBD1
j_gene: TRBJ1-6
abundance: NA
CDR3nt: TGTGCCAGCAGTTCGCCCGCCAAGACAGGGAACTCCTATAATTCACCCCTCCACTTT
CDR3aa: CASSSPAKTGNSYNSPLHF

v_gene: TRBV7-6
d_gene: TRBD1
j_gene: TRBJ2-1
abundance: NA
CDR3nt: TGTGCCAGCAGCTCCTTACCGGGACAGGCTGTCGATGAGCAGTTCTTC
CDR3aa: CASSSLPGQAVDEQFF

v_gene: TRBV30
d_gene: TRBD1
j_gene: TRBJ1-5
abundance: few
CDR3nt: TGTGCCTGGAGTGTATCGGGCAGGGGGAAGGATCAGCCCCAGCATTTT
CDR3aa: CAWSVSGRGKDQPQHF

v_gene: TRBV6-5
d_gene: NA
j_gene: TRBJ1-1
abundance: NA
CDR3nt: TGTGCCAGCAGTTACAGGAACACTGAAGCTTTCTTT
CDR3aa: CASSYRNTEAFF

v_gene: TRBV14
d_gene: NA
j_gene: TRBJ1-6
abundance: NA
CDR3nt: TGTGCCAGCAGTCCCGGGACCCTGAGTGGGGCCCTCCACTTT
CDR3aa: CASSPGTLSGALHF

v_gene: TRBV5-5
d_gene: TRBD1
j_gene: TRBJ1-2
abundance: NA
CDR3nt: TGTGCCAGCAGCCCGGAGTTAGGGACAGGTTACAACTATGGCTACACCTTC
CDR3aa: CASSPELGTGYNYGYTF

v_gene: TRBV7-2
d_gene: NA
j_gene: TRBJ1-4
abundance: NA
CDR3nt: TGTGCCAGCAGCTTAGATTCCGGTATGGGACTAAAACTGTTTTTT
CDR3aa: CASSLDSGMGLKLFF

v_gene: TRBV5-1
d_gene: TRBD1
j_gene: TRBJ1-2
abundance: NA
CDR3nt: TGCGCCAGCAGCCCGGGACAGGGGAAAGGGGTAGATGGCTACACCTTC
CDR3aa: CASSPGQGKGVDGYTF

v_gene: TRBV6-4
d_gene: NA
j_gene: TRBJ2-2
abundance: NA
CDR3nt: TGTGCCAGCAGCCAGAGCGGGAACACCGGGGAGCTGTTTTTT
CDR3aa: CASSQSGNTGELFF

v_gene: TRBV7-8
d_gene: NA
j_gene: TRBJ1-5
abundance: NA
CDR3nt: TGTGCCAGCAGCTTGGGGGGGACTCATCAGCCCCAGCATTTT
CDR3aa: CASSLGGTHQPQHF

v_gene: TRBV5-1
d_gene: TRBD1
j_gene: TRBJ1-6
abundance: NA
CDR3nt: TGCGCCAGCAGCCTAGCGGGACAGTCAAATTCACCCCTCCACTTT
CDR3aa: CASSLAGQSNSPLHF

v_gene: TRBV4-1
d_gene: NA
j_gene: TRBJ1-3
abundance: NA
CDR3nt: TGCGCCAGCAGCCCTTGGGCAAATCCTGGAAACACCATATATTTT
CDR3aa: CASSPWANPGNTIYF

v_gene: TRBV4-1
d_gene: TRBD1
j_gene: TRBJ1-4
abundance: NA
CDR3nt: TGCGCCAGCAGTGAGACAGGGAGAATGAAAAGGCTGTTTTTT
CDR3aa: CASSETGRMKRLFF

v_gene: TRBV6-2/TRBV6-3
d_gene: NA
j_gene: TRBJ1-5
abundance: NA
CDR3nt: TGTGCCAGCAGTCTACTCCGGGACTACTATAGCAATCAGCCCCAGCATTTT
CDR3aa: CASSLLRDYYSNQPQHF

v_gene: TRBV6-6
d_gene: NA
j_gene: TRBJ2-5
abundance: NA
CDR3nt: TGTGCCAGCAGTTACTACGATCAAGAGACCCAGTACTTC
CDR3aa: CASSYYDQETQYF

v_gene: TRBV12-3/TRBV12-4
d_gene: NA
j_gene: TRBJ1-5
abundance: NA
CDR3nt: TGTGCCAGCACCCCGATGGGGAATCAGCCCCAGCATTTT
CDR3aa: CASTPMGNQPQHF

v_gene: TRBV28
d_gene: TRBD1
j_gene: TRBJ1-6
abundance: few
CDR3nt: TGTGCCAGCAGTTCTGTTATACAGGGGGCAGGCTCCTATAATTCACCCCTCCACTTT
CDR3aa: CASSSVIQGAGSYNSPLHF

v_gene: TRBV29-1
d_gene: TRBD1
j_gene: TRBJ1-1
abundance: NA
CDR3nt: TGCAGCGGGGACAGGGGGTCGAACACTGAAGCTTTCTTT
CDR3aa: CSGDRGSNTEAFF

v_gene: TRBV30
d_gene: NA
j_gene: TRBJ1-5
abundance: NA
CDR3nt: TGTGCCTGGAGTTACCGGGGGACTCAGCCCCAGCATTTT
CDR3aa: CAWSYRGTQPQHF